This is a list of T cell receptor beta chains from one sample in a study of T cell clonotyping in hematopoietic cell transplantation. The repertoire was sequenced with immunoSEQ multiplex PCR; TCRdb's copy has only in-frame clones and lacks some. In the table there are 69,000 or so clones, approximately 94% of which are singletons. Sequencing was carried out using peripheral blood mononuclear cells. All receptors derive from a man aged 50 to 60 in good health. Some clones in this sample may be carry-over from other donors' samples. Each CDR3 is given with its conserved first and last residue. Each record gives: J gene, clone size, D gene, V gene, CDR3 protein, CDR3 DNA. The D gene is left open where the match is weak. A clone size is listed for some rows: how often the clone was seen (once, few, many), or a class if it is expanded.

J: TRBJ1-4
size: -
D: -
V: TRBV21-1
CDR3: CASSTGLLDPFNEKLFF
DNA: TGTGCCAGCAGCACGGGACTCCTTGACCCCTTCAATGAAAAACTGTTTTTT

J: TRBJ2-7
size: once
D: -
V: TRBV4-2
CDR3: CASSQVAFNNEQYF
DNA: TGTGCCAGCAGCCAAGTTGCGTTTAACAACGAGCAGTACTTC

J: TRBJ2-2
size: -
D: TRBD2
V: TRBV10-3
CDR3: CASRTSGGRELFF
DNA: TGTGCCTCTAGGACTAGCGGGGGCAGGGAGCTGTTTTTT

J: TRBJ2-7
size: -
D: TRBD1
V: TRBV28
CDR3: CASRPGTGAGGFYEQYF
DNA: TGTGCCAGCAGGCCGGGGACAGGGGCCGGAGGGTTCTACGAGCAGTACTTC

J: TRBJ2-6
size: -
D: -
V: TRBV29-1
CDR3: CSVEVQGPDPGANVLTF
DNA: TGCAGCGTTGAAGTTCAGGGGCCGGATCCTGGGGCCAACGTCCTGACTTTC

J: TRBJ1-5
size: -
D: -
V: TRBV25-1
CDR3: CASSAGGVSNQPQHF
DNA: TGTGCCAGCAGTGCCGGGGGGGTTAGCAATCAGCCCCAGCATTTT

J: TRBJ2-2
size: few
D: -
V: TRBV7-9
CDR3: CASSSLTDHTPGELFF
DNA: TGTGCCAGCAGCTCCCTGACGGACCACACACCCGGGGAGCTGTTTTTT

J: TRBJ1-5
size: -
D: -
V: TRBV28
CDR3: CASMLGYQPQHF
DNA: TGTGCCAGCATGCTTGGGTATCAGCCCCAGCATTTT

J: TRBJ2-2
size: -
D: -
V: TRBV27
CDR3: CASSLGRELFF
DNA: TGTGCCAGCAGTTTGGGGCGGGAGCTGTTTTTT

J: TRBJ2-7
size: -
D: -
V: TRBV7-2
CDR3: CASSLGVNYEQYF
DNA: TGTGCCAGCAGCTTAGGGGTAAACTACGAGCAGTACTTC

J: TRBJ1-3
size: -
D: TRBD1
V: TRBV6-1
CDR3: CASSAQGAVGNTIYF
DNA: TGTGCCAGCAGTGCCCAGGGGGCGGTTGGAAACACCATATATTTT

J: TRBJ1-6
size: -
D: TRBD1
V: TRBV6-6
CDR3: CASSYSGTGNSPLHF
DNA: TGTGCCAGCAGTTATTCCGGGACAGGCAATTCACCCCTCCACTTT

J: TRBJ1-1
size: -
D: -
V: TRBV5-6
CDR3: CASSLGRRLMNTEAFF
DNA: TGTGCCAGCAGCTTGGGACGGCGACTCATGAACACTGAAGCTTTCTTT

J: TRBJ2-3
size: -
D: -
V: TRBV14
CDR3: CASSRALTDTQYF
DNA: TGTGCCAGCAGCCGGGCCCTCACAGATACGCAGTATTTT

J: TRBJ1-1
size: -
D: -
V: TRBV5-1
CDR3: CASSLDFGGSLAFF
DNA: TGCGCCAGCAGCTTGGATTTCGGAGGGTCACTAGCTTTCTTT

J: TRBJ1-3
size: -
D: -
V: TRBV10-3
CDR3: CAISATLSGNTIYF
DNA: TGTGCCATCAGTGCGACCCTCTCTGGAAACACCATATATTTT

J: TRBJ2-7
size: -
D: -
V: TRBV7-3
CDR3: CASSGGSDTEQYF
DNA: TGTGCCAGCAGCGGGGGAAGCGACACCGAGCAGTACTTC

J: TRBJ2-5
size: -
D: TRBD1
V: TRBV6-1
CDR3: CASSDRGMQETQYF
DNA: TGTGCCAGCAGCGACAGGGGGATGCAAGAGACCCAGTACTTC

J: TRBJ2-1
size: -
D: TRBD2
V: TRBV2
CDR3: CASSPTSGGDNEQFF
DNA: TGTGCCAGCAGTCCAACTAGCGGGGGAGACAATGAGCAGTTCTTC

J: TRBJ1-2
size: -
D: -
V: TRBV27
CDR3: CASSPGASYGYTF
DNA: TGTGCCAGCAGTCCAGGGGCCTCCTATGGCTACACCTTC

J: TRBJ2-1
size: once
D: TRBD2
V: TRBV19
CDR3: CASSSGRAVGEQFF
DNA: TGTGCCAGTAGTAGCGGGAGGGCCGTCGGTGAGCAGTTCTTC

J: TRBJ1-1
size: once
D: -
V: TRBV15
CDR3: CATSRDPGVTEAFF
DNA: TGTGCCACCAGCAGAGATCCGGGGGTCACTGAAGCTTTCTTT

J: TRBJ1-1
size: -
D: TRBD1
V: TRBV7-6
CDR3: CASSPSPIDRGQMTEAFF
DNA: TGTGCCAGCAGCCCGAGCCCAATTGACAGGGGGCAGATGACTGAAGCTTTCTTT

J: TRBJ2-7
size: -
D: -
V: TRBV30
CDR3: CAWSFPQGYEQYF
DNA: TGTGCCTGGAGTTTCCCTCAGGGCTACGAGCAGTACTTC

J: TRBJ2-2
size: -
D: TRBD2
V: TRBV5-1
CDR3: CASSLAAGVTGELFF
DNA: TGCGCCAGCAGCTTAGCAGCGGGAGTAACCGGGGAGCTGTTTTTT

J: TRBJ2-5
size: -
D: TRBD2
V: TRBV25-1
CDR3: CASSESAGGGKETQYF
DNA: TGTGCCAGCAGTGAATCGGCGGGAGGGGGAAAAGAGACCCAGTACTTC

J: TRBJ2-7
size: -
D: TRBD1
V: TRBV9
CDR3: CASSVGTGAYEQYF
DNA: TGTGCCAGCAGCGTTGGGACAGGGGCCTACGAGCAGTACTTC

J: TRBJ1-3
size: -
D: -
V: TRBV6-5
CDR3: CASSSHTLPRNTIYF
DNA: TGTGCCAGCAGTTCTCACACCCTCCCCAGGAACACCATATATTTT

J: TRBJ1-6
size: -
D: -
V: TRBV2
CDR3: CASSQYGEGRGDNSPLHF
DNA: TGTGCCAGCAGTCAGTACGGGGAGGGGCGCGGGGATAATTCACCCCTCCACTTT

J: TRBJ2-1
size: -
D: -
V: TRBV19
CDR3: CASSMGDKNEQFF
DNA: TGTGCCAGTAGTATGGGGGACAAAAATGAGCAGTTCTTC

J: TRBJ1-1
size: -
D: TRBD1
V: TRBV7-3
CDR3: CASRQQGDTEAFF
DNA: TGTGCCAGCAGGCAACAGGGGGACACTGAAGCTTTCTTT